Included here is one T cell receptor (beta chain) sequence, with context. Using immunoSEQ multiplex PCR, the repertoire was profiled, and TCRdb retains in-frame clones only, with some absent. The sample holds some 17,000 clones, around nine tenths seen once. The data derive from a study of OX40 agonist ivuxolimab in advanced cancers. Germline V gene sequence: CDR1 MGHRA, CDR2 YSYEKL. The junction had 8 bases not matched to a gene; V was cut back by 4 bases and J by 6 bases. The CDR3 has 15 residues. The TCR originated in an adult with an advanced solid tumor such as melanoma, head and neck, liver or kidney cancer. The rearrangement joins TRBV4-1 to TRBJ2-1, with 8 positions matching TRBD2. Here the sequenced sample was CD4+ or CD8+ T cells sorted from blood, taken in a trial of the OX40 agonist ivuxolimab. The CDR3 protein is CASSPPGGSGNEQFF. CDR3 coding DNA: TGCGCCAGCAGCCCCCCGGGAGGGTCGGGCAATGAGCAGTTCTTC.